This record covers a single TCR beta chain. Its specificity is unknown. TCRdb used MiXCR to reprocess the 5' RACE reads, holding one entry per CDR3 protein. The repertoire holds 190,000 or so distinct CDR3 sequences, with around 30% as singletons. The source of the sample is a study of T-cell memory formation after mild COVID-19. Background on the study: Clusters were largely donor specific.

Study observations and caveats: Prior to infection, memory already included some responding clones, suggesting cross-reactive memory joined.

The receptor was derived from an adult woman who had mild COVID-19 (a few samples of this study predate the infection). Cell type and time point are not known. The specimen was PBMCs or a T cell subset sorted from them (not recorded which).

In nucleotides, the CDR3 is TGTGCCACCAGTGATCGGGGTTCCTACAATGAGCAGTTCTTC. It yields the protein CATSDRGSYNEQFF. This chain joins TRBV24-1 and TRBJ2-1, with D maybe TRBD2 (5 bases). Germline lookup yields CDR1 KGHDR and CDR2 SFDVKD. The CDR3 is 14 amino acids. Trimming removed 3 bases from V and 1 base from J, with 6 bases in between.